This TCR beta chain came from a study of blood T cell repertoires in COVID-19 (dated by TCRdb to the early 2020s). Looking at the study overall: ImmuneRACE Cohort 3 recovered participants were defined by two consecutive negative NP/OP PCR tests, healthcare professional clearance, or symptom resolution. Samples covering the acute and convalescent phases of COVID-19 were provided by collaborators in the United States, Italy and Spain. The dataset comprised deeply sampled blood TCRbeta repertoires from subjects exposed to, actively infected with, or recovered from COVID-19. A de-identified subject ID, COVID-19 status, age in years and sex were almost always included in the sample metadata. The prospective study material was composed of cDNA or gDNA derived from T cells, B-cell-depleted T cells, or PBMCs. HLA class I and class II types, where available, came from metadata supplied by the sample provider rather than from assay-based typing. A freely available public database, intended as a resource for researchers studying the immune response to SARS-CoV-2, is where the repertoires were released. Samples were obtained from the ongoing ImmuneRACE study (first 160 participants) and from 950 to 1,500 subjects provided by 6 global collaborators.

Including cysteine and phenylalanine, the CDR3 has 16 amino acids. CDR3 DNA only is kept here, 48 bases in frame from base 1. Ends trimmed: V by 5 bases, J by 4 bases; bases unmatched to a gene: 9. Via the germline V gene, CDR1 is MDHEN and CDR2 SYDVKM. Overall study outcomes, separate from this receptor: The quantity of clinical and demographic metadata differed by source and by participant and was supplied without curation.

About this clone itself: Its antigen is unknown. No much larger clonotype is one base removed from it; base qualities were not supplied.

TCRbeta CDR3 regions were amplified from genomic DNA using the immunoSEQ Assay, a bias-controlled multiplex PCR. In the authors' own workflow: The number of nucleated cells in each sample was estimated by amplification of reference gene primers within the assay. To quantify the absolute abundance of each unique TCRbeta CDR3 rearrangement, sequence reads were collapsed and filtered. For each sample, productive Simpson clonality was calculated as the square root of Simpson's diversity index over productive rearrangements. TCRdb limited this immuneACCESS table to in-frame rearrangements with V and J called. A share of clones is missing; checked studies link under half to unresolved V genes, and the rest is unexplained. V and J calls plus clone size are reproduced from that table; the DNA served to infer D and trimming. The sample table holds 330,000 or so clones, of which more than 70% were seen once. Roughly 2% of the sample rests with the top ten.

Participants in the prospective study were enrolled through a virtual design, were aged about 18 to 100 years, and lived in 24 United States geographic areas. In the prospective study, participants were assigned to cohorts based on the clinical history participants reported in a screening survey and a study questionnaire. Each participant in the prospective study had whole blood, serum and a nasopharyngeal or oropharyngeal swab collected by mobile phlebotomists. Participants in the prospective study had the option to provide additional blood draws and questionnaires over a roughly 2-month period. Before DNA extraction, prospective study blood samples were shipped either frozen or at room temperature.

Rearrangement joined TRBV28 to TRBJ1-3; TRBD1 aligns with 9 central bases. The TCR comes from a man in his forties or fifties in a cohort exposed to, infected with or recovered from COVID-19 (not recorded which). Sequenced sample: PBMCs or T cells enriched from blood (not recorded which). The CDR3 here reads CASSPGDRVKGNTIYF. The DNA reads as follows: TGTGCCAGCAGTCCCGGGGACAGGGTGAAGGGAAACACCATATATTTT.